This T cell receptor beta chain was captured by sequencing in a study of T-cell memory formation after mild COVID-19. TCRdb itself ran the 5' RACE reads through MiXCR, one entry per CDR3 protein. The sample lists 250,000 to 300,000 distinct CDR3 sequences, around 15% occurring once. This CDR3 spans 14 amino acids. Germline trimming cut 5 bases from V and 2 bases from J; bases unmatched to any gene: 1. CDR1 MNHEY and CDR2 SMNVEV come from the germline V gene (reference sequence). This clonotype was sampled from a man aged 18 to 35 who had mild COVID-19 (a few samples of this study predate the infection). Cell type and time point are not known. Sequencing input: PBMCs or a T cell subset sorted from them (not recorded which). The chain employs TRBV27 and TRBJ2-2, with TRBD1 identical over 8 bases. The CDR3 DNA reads TGTGCCAGCAGTGCAGGGGGCAACACCGGGGAGCTGTTTTTT. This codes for CASSAGGNTGELFF.